This TCR beta chain was observed in a study of shared clonotypes between healthy human individuals. Overall study context: Donor composition was two women and a few men, aged 18 to 49. Plates per donor: three CD4 naive, three CD4 memory, two CD8 naive, one CD8 memory.

This CDR3 is 14 amino acids long. The J segment lost 2 bases and the V segment lost 5 bases, leaving 6 bases of the junction unmatched. Germline V gene data show CDR1 as LNHDA and CDR2 as SQIVND (reference sequence). Sequencing was performed with immunoSEQ multiplex PCR; in TCRdb, only in-frame clones are kept and a portion is missing. This sample has roughly 500,000 clones, with roughly 95% found just once. The sequence derives from a woman between 25 and 40 years old in good health. The material sequenced was naive CD4+ T cells sorted from blood. The subset was: CD45RA+ positively selected. V is TRBV19 and J is TRBJ2-7, with 7 bases identical to TRBD2. The CDR3 loop is CASSDRTSTYEQYF. CDR3 in DNA: TGTGCCAGTAGTGATAGGACTAGTACCTACGAGCAGTACTTC.